Presented here are 8 T cell receptor beta chains from one specimen sequenced in a study of a mutant IDH1 vaccine in newly diagnosed glioma. Method: immunoSEQ multiplex PCR; TCRdb's copy keeps in-frame clones and lacks some. The table has about 16,000 clones, roughly 79% seen once; the top ten hold 8% to 10%. Time point denoted: baseline, week 1 (first vaccination visit). Stated treatment: pre-vaccination baseline after standard-of-care therapy. Sample: PBMCs, taken from a glioma patient treated with radiotherapy, temozolomide or both. The receptors were gathered from a man between 35 and 55 years old with glioma.

The chain employs TRBV6-6 and TRBJ2-7; D is uncertain. Trimming took 7 bases from V and 3 from J, leaving 16 bases between them. Germline V gives CDR1 MNHNY, CDR2 SVGAGI (reference sequence). The CDR3 runs 14 residues. CDR3 sequence (DNA): TGTGCCAGCAACGACGGCCAGGTGGGCTACGAGCAGTACGTC. Residues: CASNDGQVGYEQYV.

The CDR3 nucleotides are TGTGCCAGCTCACCCGCGAGGGCGGGAGTCCAAGAGACCCAGTACTTC. This translates into CASSPARAGVQETQYF. The chain recombines TRBV18 with TRBJ2-5; TRBD2 matches 7 bases. The V gene end was trimmed by 3 bases and the J gene end by 1 base; junction bases not matched to a gene: 8. This CDR3 region has 16 residues. CDR1 is KGHSH and CDR2 is LQKENI in the germline V gene.

This clone has just a few counts. The gene calls are TRBV9 and TRBJ1-4; 9 bases align to TRBD1. The CDR3 is 13 residues long. V lost 4 bases to trimming and J lost 7 bases; unmatched junction nucleotides: 2. Germline assignment: CDR1 SGDLS and CDR2 YYNGEE. The CDR3 coding sequence is TGTGCCAGCAGCTCGGACAGGGGTGAAAAACTGTTTTTT. Its protein product is CASSSDRGEKLFF.

The chain links TRBV11-2 to TRBJ2-1; 11 bases map to TRBD2. The CDR3 runs to 18 residues. Germline trimming cut 1 base from V and 8 bases from J; bases unmatched to any gene: 13. The germline V gene encodes CDR1 SGHAT and CDR2 FQNNGV. In DNA form, the CDR3 reads TGTGCCAGCAGCTTAGGCCTGCAACTAGCGGGAGAGGGAGATGAGCAGTTCTTC. This sequence encodes CASSLGLQLAGEGDEQFF.

This chain joins TRBV5-5 and TRBJ2-1, with a possible D match to TRBD1 (6 bases). The germline CDR1 and CDR2 sequences are SGHKS and YYEKEE (reference sequence). V was pared by 2 bases and J by 2 bases, with 14 bases between. The length of the CDR3 is 16 residues. The CDR3 spells CASSLQGLITYNEQFF. For the CDR3, the DNA is TGTGCCAGCAGCTTACAGGGCTTAATCACCTACAATGAGCAGTTCTTC.

The chain combines TRBV6-1 with TRBJ2-7, with TRBD2 matching over 8 bases. This CDR3 is 15 amino acids long. Unmatched junction bases numbered 6, after V lost 0 bases and J lost 5 bases. Per the germline V gene, CDR1 is MNHNS and CDR2 is SASEGT. For the CDR3, the DNA is TGTGCCAGCAGTGAAGCTGAAGCGGGAGCTCACGAGCAGTACTTC. This gives the protein CASSEAEAGAHEQYF.

This chain joins TRBV11-3 and TRBJ1-1; a possible D gene is TRBD1 (5 bases). The germline V and J ends were trimmed by 2 bases and 4 bases, with 17 bases remaining between them. CDR1 and CDR2 (germline): SGHNT, YENEEA. The CDR3 covers 16 residues. The CDR3 here is CASSLTPRDGATEAFF. The CDR3, as DNA: TGTGCCAGCAGCTTAACCCCGAGGGACGGGGCCACTGAAGCTTTCTTT.

This chain connects TRBV4-1 to TRBJ2-5; 7 bases are shared with TRBD2. In germline, CDR1 is MGHRA, CDR2 YSYEKL. J lost 2 bases, V lost 6 bases, and 9 bases had no gene match. The CDR3 is 15 amino acids. The CDR3 DNA follows: TGCGCCAGCAGTATTACAGGCGGGGGACAAGAGACCCAGTACTTC. Amino acids: CASSITGGGQETQYF.